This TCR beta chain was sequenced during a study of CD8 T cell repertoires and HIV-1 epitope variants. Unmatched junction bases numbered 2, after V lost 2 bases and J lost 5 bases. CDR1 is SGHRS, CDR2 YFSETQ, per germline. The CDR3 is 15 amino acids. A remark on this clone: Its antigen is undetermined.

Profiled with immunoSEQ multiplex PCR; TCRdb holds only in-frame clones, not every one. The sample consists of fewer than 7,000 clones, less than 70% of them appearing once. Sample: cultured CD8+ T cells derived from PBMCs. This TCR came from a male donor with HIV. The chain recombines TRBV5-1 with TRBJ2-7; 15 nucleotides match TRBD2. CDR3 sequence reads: CASSFGLAGGHEQYF. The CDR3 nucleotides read TGCGCCAGCAGCTTCGGACTAGCGGGAGGGCACGAGCAGTACTTC. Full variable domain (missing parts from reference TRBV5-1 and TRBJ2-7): KAGVTQTPRYLIKTRGQQVTLSCSPISGHRSVSWYQQTPGQGLQFLFEYFSETQRNKGNFPGRFSGRQFSNSRSEMNVSTLELGDSALYLCASSFGLAGGHEQYFGPGTRLTVT.